These 14 T cell receptor beta chains came from one sample sequenced in a study of monozygotic twins with inflammatory bowel disease. TCRdb reworked the 5' RACE reads into one entry per CDR3 protein, no DNA. Here the sample table reports approximately 340,000 distinct CDR3 sequences. Input material: blood. Receptor source: a human donor with ulcerative colitis or Crohn's disease, or a healthy co-twin of an affected twin (not recorded which).

The CDR3 protein is CASSPTLGQGYTGELFF. The chain has TRBV12-3 or TRBV12-4 and TRBJ2-2; TCRdb's D call, TRBD1, is unchecked because there is no DNA. The CDR3 totals 17 residues.

V is TRBV28 and J is TRBJ2-1. The CDR3 is made up of 12 amino acids. CDR1 is MDHEN and CDR2 is SYDVKM in the germline V gene. This CDR3 reads CASSFPLNEQFF.

This rearrangement joins TRBV20-1 to TRBJ2-7; TCRdb designates TRBD2, a call that cannot be tested without DNA. There are 18 residues in the CDR3. Germline V gene data show CDR1 as DFQATT and CDR2 as SNEGSKA (reference sequence). The CDR3: CSARGGGGLGLAGDEQYF.

The chain couples TRBV27 to TRBJ2-1. This CDR3 region has 11 residues. Looked up from germline, CDR1 is MNHEY and CDR2 is SMNVEV (reference sequence). CDR3 residues: CASGIGNEQFF.

The chain couples TRBV12-3 or TRBV12-4 to TRBJ2-5; TCRdb names TRBD2, which stays unverified in the absence of DNA. The CDR3 has 15 amino acids. The CDR3 sequence: CASSFKGRAQETQYF.

The chain employs TRBV6-1 and TRBJ2-3; TCRdb reports TRBD2, a call that lacks DNA to check it against. This CDR3 spans 17 amino acids. CDR1 is MNHNS, CDR2 SASEGT, per germline. The CDR3: CASTQTSGLRFTDTQYF.

This chain uses TRBV12-3 or TRBV12-4 with TRBJ2-1; TCRdb outputs TRBD2, but without DNA this stays unchecked. CDR3 length: 14 amino acids. The CDR3 spells CASSRTSGRHEQFF.

The chain carries TRBV20-1 and TRBJ1-5; TCRdb reports TRBD1, a call that lacks DNA to check it against. The CDR3 length is 12 residues. Germline loops: CDR1 DFQATT, CDR2 SNEGSKA (reference sequence). CDR3 protein: CSARRENQPQHF.

This sequence joins TRBV3-1 and TRBJ1-5. Germline CDR1 reads LGHDT; CDR2 reads YNNKEL (reference sequence). CDR3 length: 12 residues. This CDR3 is CASSHTDQPQHF.

The chain couples TRBV15 to TRBJ2-5. Germline CDR1 is LNHNV and CDR2 is YYDKDF (reference sequence). CDR3 length equals 16 residues. The CDR3 loop reads CATSRDLGGDQETQYF.

The V gene is TRBV5-1, the J gene TRBJ2-7. This CDR3 contains 14 residues. Germline V gene data show CDR1 as SGHRS and CDR2 as YFSETQ. The CDR3 here is CASSSRDLSYEQYF.

The rearrangement uses TRBV5-6 and TRBJ2-5; the TRBD1 assignment by TCRdb is unverifiable without DNA. The germline gives CDR1 SGHDT, CDR2 YYEEEE. The CDR3 runs to 15 residues. The CDR3: CASFTWAVIQETQYF.

The genes are TRBV28 and TRBJ1-5; TCRdb outputs TRBD1, but without DNA this stays unchecked. The CDR3 consists of 15 residues. CDR1 MDHEN and CDR2 SYDVKM come from the germline V gene. Here the CDR3 reads CASSQGGFGNQPQHF.

V usage is TRBV20-1 and J usage is TRBJ1-5; the D call from TCRdb, TRBD1, cannot be confirmed without DNA. The CDR3 totals 17 residues. Germline V gene sequence: CDR1 DFQATT, CDR2 SNEGSKA (reference sequence). CDR3 sequence: CSARDRLGDREKKPQHF.